This TCR beta chain was obtained from a study of somatic mutations in cytotoxic T cells in rheumatoid arthritis. Study in general: Flow cytometric sorting isolated some V beta antibody-stained T-cell populations at nearly 100% purity, and among them were V beta1+ cells that underwent TCRB sequencing.

The data were produced by immunoSEQ multiplex PCR, yet TCRdb's version contains in-frame clones alone and is incomplete. The data show a few thousand clones, with 65% to 85% seen just once and more than 35% held by the top ten. The V gene's germline CDR1 is SGHRS and CDR2 YFSETQ. The CDR3 sequence is 14 residues long. V trimming: 4 bases; J trimming: 6 bases; junction bases outside the gene matches: 6. What was sequenced was CD8+ T cells sorted from blood. The source of this sequence is a man aged 65 to 85 with rheumatoid arthritis. This chain links TRBV5-1 with TRBJ2-3; 9 bases map to TRBD2. CDR3 sequence reads: CASSLGLAIDTQYF. DNA for the CDR3: TGCGCCAGCAGCCTCGGACTAGCGATTGATACGCAGTATTTT.